These 24 T cell receptor beta chains share one sample of origin, sequenced in a study of T-cell reconstitution after alpha-beta-depleted transplantation in children. Unique molecular identifiers were incorporated when the TCRbeta library was constructed. TCRdb re-called the PCR reads through MiXCR, storing one row per CDR3 protein. The sample consists of more than 250,000 distinct CDR3 sequences, approximately 9.8% of them appearing once. Source: PBMCs from the stem cell graft donor, taken from the stem cell graft. The receptor set was obtained from a human donor who donated a stem cell graft to a child with SCID.

This clonotype occurred many times. The chain is built from TRBV29-1 and TRBJ2-7; D unclear. Germline assignment: CDR1 SQVTM and CDR2 ANQGSEA. This CDR3 region has 11 residues. The V end lost 4 bases, the J end lost 5 bases, and 9 bases lay between the germline ends. The CDR3 nucleotides are TGCAGCGTTGTTCTGACAAACGAGCAGTACTTC. Translation gives CSVVLTNEQYF.

The chain employs TRBV6-2 or TRBV6-3 and TRBJ2-7; unclear D gene. V shed 2 bases and J shed 2 bases, with 10 bases lying between them. This CDR3 contains 14 residues. In germline, CDR1 is MNHEY, CDR2 SVGEGT. DNA of the CDR3: TGTGCCAGCAGTTACCGCGTCAGCCCCTACGAGCAGTACTTC. Protein: CASSYRVSPYEQYF.

This clonotype was counted ten times or more. J is TRBJ1-1 and V is TRBV29-1; a possible D gene is TRBD1 (5 bases). CDR3 length: 11 residues. Germline CDR1 is SQVTM and CDR2 is ANQGSEA. Trimming cost V 5 bases and J 10 bases, with 14 bases left between them. Here the CDR3 reads CSVRDSMGAFF. The DNA of the CDR3 is TGCAGCGTTAGGGACTCCATGGGAGCTTTCTTT.

The V and J genes are TRBV12-3 or TRBV12-4 and TRBJ2-5, with D possibly being TRBD1 (6 bases). The V and J ends lost 5 bases and 1 base respectively, with 17 bases between them. CDR3 length equals 16 residues. CDR3 in amino acids: CASSPGQTRFQETQYF. The CDR3 DNA sequence: TGTGCCAGCAGTCCCGGACAGACCCGTTTCCAAGAGACCCAGTACTTC.

The table lists this clonotype with many counts. CDR3 bases: TGTGCCAGCACGCGGAGCAGGAACACTGAAGCTTTCTTT. Its protein product is CASTRSRNTEAFF. The rearrangement joins TRBV12-3 or TRBV12-4 to TRBJ1-1; D remains ambiguous. CDR3 length equals 13 residues. V shed 7 bases and J shed 1 base, with 10 bases lying between them.

The sample holds many counts of this clonotype. This rearrangement joins TRBV12-3 or TRBV12-4 to TRBJ1-6; TRBD1 is a possible D gene (5 bases). The CDR3 spans 14 residues. The V gene lost 6 bases and the J gene lost 7 bases, with 13 bases spanning the gap. CDR3 amino acids: CASSSARENSPLHF. The CDR3 DNA reads as TGTGCCAGCAGCTCGGCCAGGGAGAATTCACCCCTCCACTTT.

This clonotype has a count of ten or more. The V call is TRBV7-9, the J call TRBJ2-6; D unresolved. V was pared by 4 bases and J by 0 bases, with 4 bases between. This CDR3 region has 14 residues. Germline values: CDR1 SEHNR, CDR2 FQNEAQ (reference sequence). The CDR3 DNA reads TGTGCCAGCAGCTCCGACTCTGGGGCCAACGTCCTGACTTTC. Translation: CASSSDSGANVLTF.

Ten or more counts support this clonotype. The rearrangement joins TRBV6-1 to TRBJ2-3; D is possibly TRBD2 (6 bases). CDR3 length equals 12 residues. CDR1 MNHNS and CDR2 SASEGT come from the germline V gene. V was pared by 10 bases and J by 1 base, with 9 bases between. The CDR3 sequence is CAMSGGTDTQYF. In DNA, the CDR3 is TGTGCCATGTCGGGGGGCACAGATACGCAGTATTTT.

This clonotype was recorded at least ten times. Sequence at one end of the junction differs from germline and may be a read error. This chain joins TRBV20-1 and TRBJ1-1; D might be TRBD1 (6 bases). This CDR3 region has 14 residues. Germline values: CDR1 DFQATT, CDR2 SNEGSKA (reference sequence). The CDR3 DNA follows: TGCAGTGCTGAGGGGCACAGGGTAAAAACTGAAGTTTTCTTT. Translation: CSAEGHRVKTEVFF.

This clonotype appeared a few times. V usage is TRBV18 and J usage is TRBJ1-1; 9 bases line up with TRBD1. V shed 3 bases, J shed 6 bases, and the junction held 8 bases outside the gene matches. CDR1 is KGHSH and CDR2 is LQKENI in the germline V gene. The CDR3 runs 15 residues. CDR3 sequence: CASSPWNRGPSEAFF. As DNA, the CDR3 is TGTGCCAGCTCACCTTGGAACAGGGGGCCGTCTGAAGCTTTCTTT. The full variable domain, with the rest looked up from reference TRBV18 and TRBJ1-1, is NAGVMQNPRHLVRRRGQEARLRCSPMKGHSHVYWYRQLPEEGLKFMVYLQKENIIDESGMPKERFSAEFPKEGPSILRIQQVVRGDSAAYFCASSPWNRGPSEAFFGQGTRLTVV.

The V call is TRBV5-1, the J call TRBJ2-1; D remains ambiguous. The CDR3 contains 15 residues. Germline lookup yields CDR1 SGHRS and CDR2 YFSETQ. Deletions cut 6 bases from V and 0 bases from J, with 13 bases between. In DNA form, the CDR3 reads TGCGCCAGCACGATTACTGTTAGCTCCTACAATGAGCAGTTCTTC. Its protein is CASTITVSSYNEQFF.

The chain carries TRBV18 and TRBJ2-1; perhaps TRBD1 as D (6 bases). The germline gives CDR1 KGHSH, CDR2 LQKENI. This CDR3 has 16 amino acids. Trimming shortened V by 6 bases and J by 4 bases, and 19 bases separated the two germline ends. This chain's CDR3 is CASSQNIQGIYNEQFF. The CDR3 DNA sequence: TGTGCCAGCTCCCAAAACATCCAGGGGATATACAATGAGCAGTTCTTC.

In this sample, this clonotype turned up many times. This chain joins TRBV19 and TRBJ1-3; TRBD1 might be the D (5 bases). Between the trimmed V and J ends, which lost 7 bases and 0 bases, there was a span of 10 bases. In germline, CDR1 is LNHDA, CDR2 SQIVND (reference sequence). This CDR3 has 14 amino acids. The CDR3 region is CASMTDSSGNTIYF. As DNA, the CDR3 is TGTGCCAGTATGACCGACAGCTCTGGAAACACCATATATTTT.

This clonotype was counted between two and nine times. The chain carries TRBV7-2 and TRBJ2-2; 12 positions match TRBD2. V lost 0 bases, J lost 7 bases, and 9 bases stayed unmatched. CDR3 length: 18 amino acids. CDR1 is SGHTA and CDR2 is FQGNSA in the germline V gene. CDR3 nucleotide sequence: TGTGCCAGCAGCTTAGCGCATTCCCCTAGCGGGGGGGGCGGGGAGCTGTTTTTT. Translation gives CASSLAHSPSGGGGELFF.

The genes are TRBV12-3 or TRBV12-4 and TRBJ1-4; TRBD1 matches 7 bases. Unmatched junction bases numbered 13, after V lost 5 bases and J lost 7 bases. This CDR3 region has 16 residues. CDR3 protein: CASSTLRRGEGEKLFF. The CDR3 DNA is TGTGCCAGCAGTACCCTCCGCAGGGGGGAAGGTGAAAAACTGTTTTTT.

The genes are TRBV20-1 and TRBJ2-5; D possibly matches TRBD1 or TRBD2 (5 bases each). Germline V gives CDR1 DFQATT, CDR2 SNEGSKA (reference sequence). The CDR3 runs to 15 residues. CDR3 in DNA: TGCTGTGTCCGGGGCCAGGGACCGGGCTCAGGGACCCAGTACTTC. It translates to CCVRGQGPGSGTQYF.

This clonotype was counted once. This sequence may be a read error, since a much larger clone differs from it by one base. V gene TRBV29-1 combines with J gene TRBJ2-2; 7 positions agree with TRBD1. Per germline, CDR1 SQVTM and CDR2 ANQGSEA. The CDR3 has 14 amino acids. Written as DNA, the CDR3 is TGCAGCGTTGTAGGGGGCGCGAACACCTGGGAGCTGTTTTTT. This encodes CSVVGGANTWELFF.

This clonotype was observed once. V and J are TRBV5-7 and TRBJ2-7, with 9 positions matching TRBD2. TRBV5-7 has ORF status, its function being uncertain. The CDR3 contains 16 residues. The J segment lost 0 bases and the V segment lost 4 bases, leaving 8 bases of the junction unmatched. The CDR3 sequence: CASSEEAGGSSYEQYF. CDR3 sequence (DNA): TGTGCCAGCAGCGAGGAAGCGGGGGGAAGCTCCTACGAGCAGTACTTC.

This rearrangement joins TRBV19 to TRBJ1-5, with D possibly being TRBD1 (5 bases). Trimming pared 3 bases from V and 5 bases from J, leaving 14 bases between. Germline CDR1 is LNHDA and CDR2 is SQIVND (reference sequence). CDR3 length: 15 residues. CDR3 bases: TGTGCCAGTAGTATTGAGGTCTGGGGGTATCAGCCCCAGCATTTT. Translated: CASSIEVWGYQPQHF.

This clonotype was recorded at least ten times. The rearrangement links TRBV5-1 to TRBJ2-1, with a possible D match to TRBD1 (7 bases). Looked up from germline, CDR1 is SGHRS and CDR2 is YFSETQ. The CDR3 covers 12 residues. Trimming took off 7 bases at V and 7 bases at J, with 12 bases between the two ends. Here the CDR3 DNA reads TGCGCCAGCCGGTCAGGGGGGAATGAGCAGTTCTTC. It encodes CASRSGGNEQFF.

The V call is TRBV2, the J call TRBJ2-1; D remains unclear. Germline loops: CDR1 SNHLY, CDR2 FYNNEI. The germline V and J ends were trimmed by 4 bases and 3 bases, with 10 bases remaining between them. The CDR3 sequence is 14 residues long. CDR3 sequence: CASSASSNYNEQFF. CDR3 sequence (DNA): TGTGCCAGCAGTGCAAGTTCTAACTACAATGAGCAGTTCTTC.

This clonotype was picked up a small number of times. This sequence joins TRBV7-9 and TRBJ1-1, with D perhaps TRBD1 (5 bases). V lost 7 bases and J 5 bases, leaving 14 bases between the germline ends. CDR1 is SEHNR, CDR2 FQNEAQ, per germline (reference sequence). This CDR3 contains 13 residues. CDR3 coding DNA: TGTGCCAGCATCCTCCCGGGGGGGACTGAAGCTTTCTTT. Translating gives CASILPGGTEAFF.

The gene calls are TRBV5-6 and TRBJ2-2; D tentatively reads TRBD1 or TRBD2 (5 bases each). Trimming took 3 bases from V and 6 from J, leaving 15 bases between them. CDR1 SGHDT and CDR2 YYEEEE come from the germline V gene. CDR3 length: 15 residues. The CDR3 here is CASSSWDAEAGELFF. The CDR3 nucleotides are TGTGCCAGCAGCTCCTGGGACGCTGAGGCCGGGGAGCTGTTTTTT.

V gene TRBV5-1 combines with J gene TRBJ2-3; 7 nucleotides agree with TRBD1. The germline V gene has CDR1 SGHRS and CDR2 YFSETQ. Trimming at V came to 0 bases and at J to 0 bases, leaving 7 bases not matched to a gene. The CDR3 extends over 17 amino acids. CDR3 sequence (DNA): TGCGCCAGCAGCTTGGGGGACAGTGGAACTAGCACAGATACGCAGTATTTT. Protein sequence: CASSLGDSGTSTDTQYF.